Shown below are 27 T cell receptor beta chains from a single sample sequenced in a study of cytomegalovirus exposure and HLA in healthy donors. The PCR used 60 Vbeta and 13 Jbeta primers. Clones were read by immunoSEQ multiplex PCR, and TCRdb kept only the in-frame ones, dropping some. The table lists 35,000 to 55,000 clones, around 77% of them singletons. Source material: PBMCs. These receptors all stem from a man in his thirties or forties in good health and CMV-seronegative.

About this clone itself: At one end, the junction sequence differs from germline, possibly due to a read error. The sample carries other DNA sequences with the same CDR3. The rearrangement uses TRBV30 and TRBJ1-3, with 10 nucleotides matching TRBD1. This CDR3 spans 18 amino acids. In germline, CDR1 is GTSNPN, CDR2 SVGIG (reference sequence). CDR3 in amino acids: CAWMVGTGVFYSGNTIYF. In nucleotides, the CDR3 is TGTGCCTGGATGGTAGGGACAGGGGTTTTCTACTCTGGAAACACCATATACTTT.

This clone was seen a few times. This chain uses TRBV6-5 with TRBJ2-1; weak D call: TRBD2 (6 bases). This CDR3 contains 13 residues. V was trimmed by 4 bases and J by 11 bases, leaving 15 bases between them. From germline, CDR1 is MNHEY and CDR2 SVGAGI. The CDR3 DNA sequence: TGTGCCAGCAGTTTTCCCGGGACTGAGAAGCAGTTCTTC. It codes for CASSFPGTEKQFF.

The V gene is TRBV19, the J gene TRBJ1-5; 7 bases map to TRBD1. The CDR3 has 17 residues. Germline V gene sequence: CDR1 LNHDA, CDR2 SQIVND (reference sequence). V was pared by 4 bases and J by 3 bases, with 12 bases of the junction left unmatched. The CDR3 region is CASSKETGSFVNQPQHF. The CDR3 DNA reads TGTGCCAGTAGTAAAGAGACAGGGAGTTTCGTCAATCAGCCCCAGCATTTT.

The V call is TRBV25-1, the J call TRBJ2-7; 10 nucleotides agree with TRBD1. CDR3 length: 15 residues. The germline V gene has CDR1 MGHDK and CDR2 SYGVNS. Trimming at V came to 3 bases and at J to 2 bases, leaving 4 bases not matched to a gene. As DNA, the CDR3 is TGTGCCAGCAGTGACTCGGACAGGGGGACCTACGAGCAGTACTTC. This codes for CASSDSDRGTYEQYF.

Turning to this clone: Mismatch with germline at one junction end may stem from a read error. This chain connects TRBV2 to TRBJ2-7, with 10 positions matching TRBD2. The CDR3 is 11 amino acids. CDR1 and CDR2 (germline): SNHLY, FYNNEI. CDR3 sequence (DNA): TGTGCCAGCAGTGGGAGGACTAGCGGCCTCTTC. Its protein is CASSGRTSGLF. Full variable domain (missing parts from reference TRBV2 and TRBJ2-7): EPEVTQTPSHQVTQMGQEVILRCVPISNHLYFYWYRQILGQKVEFLVSFYNNEISEKSEIFDDQFSVERPDGSNFTLKIRSTKLEDSAMYFCASSGRTSGLFGPGTRLTVT.

The rearrangement uses TRBV11-2 and TRBJ1-5; D is perhaps TRBD1 (5 bases). Trimming shortened V by 0 bases and J by 6 bases, and 6 bases separated the two germline ends. Germline V gene sequence: CDR1 SGHAT, CDR2 FQNNGV. This CDR3 has 13 amino acids. The CDR3 DNA follows: TGTGCCAGCAGCTTAGACAGGGTTCAGCCCCAGCATTTT. Protein sequence: CASSLDRVQPQHF.

The chain recombines TRBV29-1 with TRBJ2-7, with a possible D match to TRBD1 (6 bases). The CDR3 has 18 amino acids. The germline CDR1 and CDR2 sequences are SQVTM and ANQGSEA. V was shortened by 2 bases and J by 2 bases, with 25 bases between the two germline ends. The chain's CDR3 is CSVEIRQGSPLTPYEQYF. The CDR3 region has the DNA TGCAGCGTTGAAATCCGGCAGGGGTCCCCCCTTACCCCCTACGAGCAGTACTTC.

The J gene is TRBJ2-7, the V gene TRBV7-9; 12 bases align to TRBD2. Germline assignment: CDR1 SEHNR and CDR2 FQNEAQ (reference sequence). The junction had 14 bases not matched to a gene; V was cut back by 5 bases and J by 12 bases. This CDR3 contains 15 residues. This CDR3 reads CASSPPTSGSVLAYF. Written as DNA, the CDR3 is TGTGCCAGCAGCCCCCCGACTAGCGGGAGCGTTCTGGCGTACTTC.

The rearrangement uses TRBV27 and TRBJ2-3, with a possible D match to TRBD2 (6 bases). Trimming pared 0 bases from V and 5 bases from J, leaving 15 bases between. The CDR3 sequence is 16 residues long. CDR1 and CDR2 (germline): MNHEY, SMNVEV (reference sequence). The CDR3 nucleotides read TGTGCCAGCAGTTTATCCCGACTAGGAAGGGGAGATACGCAGTATTTT. Amino acid sequence: CASSLSRLGRGDTQYF.

The sample holds a few counts of this clone. The rearrangement joins TRBV7-3 to TRBJ1-2, with a tentative D call TRBD1 (5 bases). V was shortened by 5 bases and J by 6 bases, with 19 bases between the two germline ends. The CDR3 runs to 15 residues. Germline values: CDR1 SGHTA, CDR2 FQGTGA. In nucleotides, the CDR3 is TGTGCCAGCAGCCCCAGGGTTCAGGGAGGACATGGCTACACCTTC. It specifies CASSPRVQGGHGYTF.

The rearrangement uses TRBV19 and TRBJ1-5; weak D call: TRBD1 (6 bases). The CDR3 consists of 14 residues. The germline gives CDR1 LNHDA, CDR2 SQIVND (reference sequence). The V gene lost 2 bases and the J gene lost 7 bases, with 12 bases spanning the gap. This CDR3 reads CASSISGQGQPQHF. The CDR3 DNA reads TGTGCCAGTAGTATATCAGGGCAGGGGCAGCCCCAGCATTTT.

This chain connects TRBV25-1 to TRBJ2-5; D perhaps matches TRBD2 (6 bases). Germline V gene sequence: CDR1 MGHDK, CDR2 SYGVNS. Trimming cost V 0 bases and J 6 bases, with 17 bases left between them. The CDR3 consists of 16 residues. The CDR3 sequence is CASSEYNGGSVKTQYF. CDR3 DNA sequence: TGTGCCAGCAGTGAATATAACGGGGGATCCGTCAAGACCCAGTACTTC.

This clone was recorded once. The chain links TRBV18 to TRBJ2-1; D call uncertain. The germline CDR1 and CDR2 sequences are KGHSH and LQKENI. Deletions cut 3 bases from V and 9 bases from J, with 12 bases between. The CDR3 has 13 residues. The CDR3 region is CASSPIDPGEQFF. The CDR3 nucleotides are TGTGCCAGCTCACCCATCGATCCGGGTGAGCAGTTCTTC.

The chain couples TRBV6-5 to TRBJ1-2, with 8 bases matching TRBD1. Unmatched junction bases numbered 7, after V lost 0 bases and J lost 4 bases. Germline values: CDR1 MNHEY, CDR2 SVGAGI. The CDR3 has 16 amino acids. CDR3 residues: CASSYSTGAQGYGYTF. CDR3 bases: TGTGCCAGCAGTTACTCGACAGGGGCGCAGGGCTATGGCTACACCTTC.

The chain is built from TRBV6-1 and TRBJ2-5; D might be TRBD1 (6 bases). CDR3 size: 13 residues. CDR1 and CDR2 from the germline V gene are MNHNS and SASEGT. V shed 8 bases and J shed 5 bases, with 15 bases lying between them. CDR3 region: CASEPTGLETQYF. As DNA, the CDR3 is TGTGCCAGCGAACCGACAGGTTTGGAGACCCAGTACTTC.

The genes are TRBV19 and TRBJ2-7, with D possibly TRBD2 on 6 matching bases. CDR1 and CDR2 from the germline V gene are LNHDA and SQIVND (reference sequence). The V end was cut by 4 bases, the J end by 6 bases, with 25 bases between. The length of the CDR3 is 17 residues. For the CDR3, the DNA is TGTGCCAGTAGTACCCCAGGACTAAACCCTTTGGTGGGCGAGCAGTACTTC. Translation gives CASSTPGLNPLVGEQYF. Full variable domain (remainder filled in from reference TRBV19 and TRBJ2-7): DGGITQSPKYLFRKEGQNVTLSCEQNLNHDAMYWYRQDPGQGLRLIYYSQIVNDFQKGDIAEGYSVSREKKESFPLTVTSAQKNPTAFYLCASSTPGLNPLVGEQYFGPGTRLTVT.

The chain has TRBV27 and TRBJ1-5; unclear D gene. The CDR3 extends over 16 amino acids. Germline V gene data show CDR1 as MNHEY and CDR2 as SMNVEV (reference sequence). V lost 5 bases and J 0 bases, leaving 14 bases between the germline ends. CDR3 coding DNA: TGTGCCAGCAGTCCAAATCGACATCTTAGCAATCAGCCCCAGCATTTT. This gives the protein CASSPNRHLSNQPQHF.

In its sample, this clone was seen a few times. V usage is TRBV2 and J usage is TRBJ2-1; 7 nucleotides match TRBD2. CDR1 SNHLY and CDR2 FYNNEI come from the germline V gene. After removal of 1 base from V and 0 bases from J, the junction contained 3 bases not matched to a gene. This CDR3 region has 16 residues. CDR3: CASSEVGGSSYNEQFF. CDR3 DNA: TGTGCCAGCAGTGAAGTGGGCGGGAGCTCCTACAATGAGCAGTTCTTC.

This chain joins TRBV10-3 and TRBJ1-1; 10 nucleotides agree with TRBD1. The CDR3 covers 16 residues. The germline V gene encodes CDR1 ENHRY and CDR2 SYGVKD. V was pared by 4 bases and J by 5 bases, with 10 bases of the junction left unmatched. The CDR3 DNA reads as TGTGCCATCAGTGCCCGACAGGGGGCAGAGGGGACTGAAGCTTTCTTT. This sequence encodes CAISARQGAEGTEAFF.

This clone has just a few counts. This chain connects TRBV27 to TRBJ2-1; TRBD2 matches 8 bases. Germline CDR1 MNHEY, CDR2 SMNVEV (reference sequence). The junction had 11 bases not matched to a gene; V was cut back by 4 bases and J by 0 bases. The CDR3 runs 18 residues. The CDR3 loop reads CASSYGPSGSHSYNEQFF. The CDR3 DNA sequence: TGTGCCAGCAGTTATGGACCGAGCGGGAGCCACTCCTACAATGAGCAGTTCTTC.

V usage is TRBV28 and J usage is TRBJ2-7; perhaps TRBD2 as D (6 bases). V dropped 2 bases and J dropped 10 bases, with 21 bases sitting between them. From germline, CDR1 is MDHEN and CDR2 SYDVKM. This CDR3 has 15 residues. DNA for the CDR3: TGTGCCAGCAGTTTAGCGGGGTCGAGCGTAAGACTTCAGTACTTC. It codes for CASSLAGSSVRLQYF.

The sample holds a few counts of this clone. V is TRBV30 and J is TRBJ2-2, with 12 bases that match TRBD2. This CDR3 spans 16 amino acids. From germline, CDR1 is GTSNPN and CDR2 SVGIG (reference sequence). Trimming took 3 bases from V and 2 from J; bases not matched to a gene: 4. The CDR3 region is CAWSGTSGLNTGELFF. The CDR3 DNA reads TGTGCCTGGAGCGGGACTAGCGGGCTTAACACCGGGGAGCTGTTTTTT.

The chain uses TRBV27 and TRBJ1-1; a weak D match, TRBD1 (6 bases). V lost 10 bases and J 4 bases, leaving 10 bases between the germline ends. Germline CDR1 reads MNHEY; CDR2 reads SMNVEV (reference sequence). This CDR3 has 11 amino acids. The CDR3 loop is CAIKGGTEAFF. The CDR3 nucleotides are TGTGCCATCAAAGGGGGCACTGAAGCTTTCTTT.

The V call is TRBV4-1, the J call TRBJ2-3; TRBD2 matches 7 bases. V lost 4 bases to trimming and J lost 2 bases; unmatched junction nucleotides: 9. Germline V gives CDR1 MGHRA, CDR2 YSYEKL. There are 16 residues in the CDR3. CDR3 protein: CASSPTSPSLTDTQYF. CDR3 DNA sequence: TGCGCCAGCAGCCCGACTAGCCCGTCGCTCACAGATACGCAGTATTTT.

The V and J genes are TRBV5-5 and TRBJ1-6; D is unresolved. V was cut by 2 bases and J by 3 bases, with 9 bases left in between. CDR3 size: 15 residues. Germline loops: CDR1 SGHKS, CDR2 YYEKEE (reference sequence). The CDR3 nucleotides read TGTGCCAGCAGCTTCGGTACCTTCTATAATTCACCCCTCCACTTT. It codes for CASSFGTFYNSPLHF.

The chain has TRBV2 and TRBJ1-1, with D perhaps TRBD1 (6 bases). Germline loops: CDR1 SNHLY, CDR2 FYNNEI. The V and J ends lost 2 bases and 4 bases respectively, with 17 bases between them. The length of the CDR3 is 16 residues. The CDR3 is CASSENSGGVRTEAFF. The DNA for the CDR3 is TGTGCCAGCAGTGAAAATTCGGGGGGCGTACGCACTGAAGCTTTCTTT.

This clone was picked up a small number of times. The chain combines TRBV4-3 with TRBJ1-4; 9 bases fit TRBD1. In germline, CDR1 is LGHNA, CDR2 YSLEER. CDR3 length: 14 residues. Trimming took 6 bases from V and 5 from J; bases not matched to a gene: 4. Written as DNA, the CDR3 is TGCGCCAGCAGACAGGGGGCTCAAAATGAAAAACTGTTTTTT. Encoded protein: CASRQGAQNEKLFF.